Shown below are 15 T cell receptor beta chains from a single sample sequenced in a study of blood T cell repertoires in COVID-19. The method was immunoSEQ multiplex PCR; TCRdb's version includes in-frame clones alone and lacks a portion of them. The data contain under 300,000 clones, around 86% of them seen just once; the ten biggest clones take up around 2%. The material sequenced was peripheral blood. The receptor source for this set is a man aged 45 to 65 with acute or convalescent COVID-19.

The chain combines TRBV13 with TRBJ2-3; 7 bases match TRBD1. Germline values: CDR1 PRHDT, CDR2 FYEKMQ (reference sequence). V lost 0 bases and J lost 1; bases outside the gene matches: 25. The CDR3 has 23 residues. CDR3 bases: TGTGCCAGCAGCTTAGGGGGATTTCGCGTAGGGGGCTCTCCCCGTCTAGGCACAGATACGCAGTATTTT. The encoded protein is CASSLGGFRVGGSPRLGTDTQYF.

The chain recombines TRBV11-2 with TRBJ2-5; D call uncertain. V lost 5 bases and J lost 0, with 13 bases in between. Per germline, CDR1 SGHAT and CDR2 FQNNGV. The CDR3 length is 15 residues. The CDR3 loop reads CASSRLLVNQETQYF. In DNA, the CDR3 is TGTGCCAGCAGCCGCCTCCTAGTAAACCAAGAGACCCAGTACTTC.

On this clone itself: The same CDR3 arises from other DNA sequences in this sample as well. The V and J genes are TRBV10-1 and TRBJ2-3; TRBD1 matches 7 bases. J gave up 0 bases and V 2 bases, and 2 bases lay outside the gene matches. The germline V gene encodes CDR1 WNHNN and CDR2 SYGVQD (reference sequence). The CDR3 consists of 15 residues. The chain's CDR3 is CASSEGTASTDTQYF. The CDR3 DNA is TGCGCCAGCAGTGAGGGGACAGCTAGCACAGATACGCAGTATTTT.

J is TRBJ2-5 and V is TRBV2; TRBD1 is a possible D gene (6 bases). The CDR3 totals 13 residues. With 6 bases removed from V and 1 base from J, the gap between germline ends came to 9 bases. Germline V gene lookup returns CDR1 SNHLY and CDR2 FYNNEI. In DNA, the CDR3 is TGTGCCAGCAGGCCCAGGGGCCAAGAGACCCAGTACTTC. Protein sequence: CASRPRGQETQYF. The full variable domain, in which reference TRBV2 and TRBJ2-5 provide the parts outside the CDR3, is EPEVTQTPSHQVTQMGQEVILRCVPISNHLYFYWYRQILGQKVEFLVSFYNNEISEKSEIFDDQFSVERPDGSNFTLKIRSTKLEDSAMYFCASRPRGQETQYFGPGTRLLVL.

This clone was seen a few times. This rearrangement joins TRBV5-1 to TRBJ2-2, with 9 bases aligning to TRBD1. The V gene's germline CDR1 is SGHRS and CDR2 YFSETQ. This CDR3 is built from 15 residues. V gave up 0 bases and J gave up 7 bases; unmatched junction bases: 4. CDR3 sequence: CASSLAGQGNGELFF. The DNA for the CDR3 is TGCGCCAGCAGCTTGGCAGGACAGGGGAACGGGGAGCTGTTTTTT. Variable domain in full (rest from reference TRBV5-1 and TRBJ2-2): KAGVTQTPRYLIKTRGQQVTLSCSPISGHRSVSWYQQTPGQGLQFLFEYFSETQRNKGNFPGRFSGRQFSNSRSEMNVSTLELGDSALYLCASSLAGQGNGELFFGEGSRLTVL.

This chain connects TRBV18 to TRBJ1-1, with D perhaps TRBD1 (6 bases). Germline loops: CDR1 KGHSH, CDR2 LQKENI. The V end lost 5 bases, the J end lost 10 bases, and 17 bases lay between the germline ends. The CDR3 has 13 amino acids. CDR3 sequence reads: CASSEIQGESAFF. Written as DNA, the CDR3 is TGTGCCAGCTCAGAAATACAGGGCGAGTCAGCTTTCTTT.

The chain is built from TRBV16 and TRBJ1-6, with TRBD1 as a possible D gene (6 bases). The V end lost 4 bases, the J end lost 11 bases, and 15 bases lay between the germline ends. Per germline, CDR1 KGHSY and CDR2 FQNENV. The CDR3 is 14 amino acids. The CDR3 nucleotides read TGTGCCAGCAGCCCGTTGGGGGCCTCTCCACCCCTCCACTTT. It translates to CASSPLGASPPLHF.

The J gene is TRBJ1-5, the V gene TRBV6-5; 7 bases line up with TRBD1. The CDR3 consists of 15 residues. V dropped 6 bases and J dropped 0; count of bases not matched to a gene: 5. Germline assignment: CDR1 MNHEY and CDR2 SVGAGI. CDR3 amino acids: CASRQTGLSNQPQHF. CDR3 DNA sequence: TGTGCCAGCAGACAGACAGGGCTTAGCAATCAGCCCCAGCATTTT.

The CDR3 region is CAISRGMNLAGVLDTQYF. The CDR3 region has the DNA TGTGCCATCAGTCGAGGAATGAACCTAGCGGGGGTTTTAGATACGCAGTATTTT. This chain connects TRBV10-3 to TRBJ2-3; 10 positions match TRBD2. Germline V CDR1 and CDR2: ENHRY, SYGVKD. The CDR3 is 18 residues long. Losses at the gene ends were 5 bases for V and 5 bases for J; bases not matched to a gene: 16.

The rearrangement links TRBV12-3 or TRBV12-4 to TRBJ2-5, with 7 bases aligning to TRBD1. The ends lost 5 bases at V and 5 bases at J; junction bases unmatched: 5. This CDR3 contains 13 residues. DNA for the CDR3: TGTGCCAGCAGTAAGGACAGGTTGGAGACCCAGTACTTC. Its translation is CASSKDRLETQYF.

V usage is TRBV11-3 and J usage is TRBJ2-6; 10 positions match TRBD1. J lost 3 bases, V lost 4 bases, and 9 bases had no gene match. The CDR3 consists of 18 residues. CDR1 SGHNT and CDR2 YENEEA come from the germline V gene. The CDR3 loop reads CASSSAGTGVRGANVLTF. CDR3 in DNA: TGTGCCAGCAGCTCCGCCGGGACAGGGGTACGTGGGGCCAACGTCCTGACTTTC. Full variable domain (remainder filled in from reference TRBV11-3 and TRBJ2-6): EAGVVQSPRYKIIEKKQPVAFWCNPISGHNTLYWYLQNLGQGPELLIRYENEEAVDDSQLPKDRFSAERLKGVDSTLKIQPAELGDSAVYLCASSSAGTGVRGANVLTFGAGSRLTVL.

This chain links TRBV3-1 (or the pseudogene TRBV3-2) with TRBJ1-1; no clear D gene. The V and J ends lost 1 base and 10 bases respectively, with 13 bases between them. The CDR3 runs 13 residues. The germline gives CDR1 LGHDT, CDR2 YNNKEL (reference sequence). This chain's CDR3 is CASSQGYSPGAFF. The CDR3 DNA is TGTGCCAGCAGCCAAGGGTACTCACCCGGAGCTTTCTTT.

The chain combines TRBV12-5 with TRBJ1-1; D may be TRBD1 (5 bases). The length of the CDR3 is 17 residues. Between the trimmed V and J ends, which lost 0 bases and 6 bases, there was a span of 20 bases. Germline CDR1 reads LGHNT; CDR2 reads FRNRAP. Here the CDR3 reads CASGLVLARGGAAEAFF. CDR3 nucleotides: TGTGCTAGTGGTTTGGTACTCGCCCGGGGCGGGGCGGCTGAAGCTTTCTTT.

The gene calls are TRBV7-2 and TRBJ2-7, with 8 bases aligning to TRBD2. The CDR3 extends over 16 amino acids. Trimming removed 5 bases from V and 7 bases from J; junction bases left unmatched: 16. The germline gives CDR1 SGHTA, CDR2 FQGNSA. The CDR3 sequence is CASSPLRGSGNREQYF. The CDR3 DNA reads as TGTGCCAGCAGCCCCCTCCGTGGTAGCGGGAATCGGGAGCAGTACTTC.

The chain recombines TRBV21-1 with TRBJ1-2. TRBV21-1 is given as a pseudogene. This CDR3 comprises 15 residues. Here the CDR3 reads CASSRPAGPGYGYTF. For the CDR3, the DNA is TGTGCCAGCAGCAGACCGGCGGGGCCTGGCTATGGCTACACCTTC.